The 19 T cell receptor beta chains below all came from one sample that was sequenced in a study of neurological immune-mediated disorders. From the 5' RACE reads, TCRdb called clonotypes with MiXCR, one entry per CDR3 protein. The top ten hold around 7% of the sample, which has 66,000 or so distinct CDR3 sequences, 4.5% seen once. Sequences were obtained from PBMCs. The receptors originated from a man younger than 45 with multiple sclerosis.

This clonotype was seen at least ten times. The DNA of the CDR3 is TGTGCCAGCAGCTTGGGGAGGGGGCTATTGGACGAGCAGTACTTC. The encoded protein is CASSLGRGLLDEQYF. J is TRBJ2-7 and V is TRBV5-6, with a possible D match to TRBD1 (7 bases). The V end was cut by 0 bases, the J end by 5 bases, with 15 bases between. The CDR3 extends over 15 amino acids. CDR1 is SGHDT, CDR2 YYEEEE, per germline.

There are many counts of this clonotype. The rearrangement joins TRBV7-2 to TRBJ1-5; TRBD1 aligns across 9 bases. The CDR3 spans 16 residues. In germline, CDR1 is SGHTA, CDR2 FQGNSA. V lost 1 base and J lost 6; bases outside the gene matches: 7. Here the CDR3 reads CASSLGATGGGQPQHF. In DNA form, the CDR3 reads TGTGCCAGCAGCTTAGGAGCCACAGGGGGCGGTCAGCCCCAGCATTTT.

The rearrangement joins TRBV5-1 to TRBJ2-2; D may be TRBD1 (5 bases). The V gene lost 2 bases and the J gene lost 0 bases, with 8 bases spanning the gap. CDR3 size: 15 residues. CDR1 is SGHRS, CDR2 YFSETQ, per germline. The CDR3 loop is CASSLLQANTGELFF. CDR3 coding DNA: TGCGCCAGCAGCTTATTACAGGCGAACACCGGGGAGCTGTTTTTT.

This chain joins TRBV12-3 or TRBV12-4 and TRBJ1-5; tentatively, D is TRBD1 (5 bases). Trimming left V 6 bases short and J 9 bases short, with 15 bases between. This CDR3 is 13 amino acids long. This chain's CDR3 is CASRWGNRPPQHF. As DNA, the CDR3 is TGTGCCAGCAGATGGGGGAACCGACCGCCCCAGCATTTT.

This clonotype was counted many times. V is TRBV10-3 and J is TRBJ2-3; TRBD2 matches 8 bases. With 10 bases clipped from V and 5 bases from J, the junction kept 11 bases outside the gene matches. In germline, CDR1 is ENHRY, CDR2 SYGVKD. The CDR3 is made up of 14 amino acids. The CDR3 region is CATSPGLVVDTQYF. CDR3 sequence (DNA): TGTGCCACCTCCCCGGGACTAGTAGTAGATACGCAGTATTTT.

This clonotype was counted between two and nine times. The J gene is TRBJ1-1, the V gene TRBV5-1, with a weak D call TRBD1 (6 bases). V gave up 0 bases and J gave up 0 bases, with 18 bases separating them. CDR3 size: 18 residues. CDR1 SGHRS and CDR2 YFSETQ come from the germline V gene. The CDR3 loop reads CASSLAPGAWVMNTEAFF. Written as DNA, the CDR3 is TGCGCCAGCAGCTTGGCCCCGGGGGCGTGGGTCATGAACACTGAAGCTTTCTTT.

This clonotype was found many times. This chain joins TRBV24-1 and TRBJ1-1; D unresolved. The germline V and J ends were trimmed by 4 bases and 2 bases, with 10 bases remaining between them. CDR3 length: 14 amino acids. Germline values: CDR1 KGHDR, CDR2 SFDVKD. The CDR3 is CATSDAGPNTEAFF. The CDR3 DNA reads TGTGCCACCAGTGACGCTGGACCTAACACTGAAGCTTTCTTT.

About this clonotype: A much larger clone sits a single nucleotide away, making a read error possible. J is TRBJ1-1 and V is TRBV9; 9 positions agree with TRBD1. The trim removed 4 bases at V and 1 base at J, leaving 8 bases unmatched. Germline values: CDR1 SGDLS, CDR2 YYNGEE. This CDR3 region has 16 residues. CDR3 residues: CASSFRDRATNTEAFF. CDR3 coding DNA: TGTGCCAGCAGCTTCCGGGACAGGGCTACGAACACTGAAGCTTTCTTT.

The chain uses TRBV6-1 and TRBJ2-7; perhaps TRBD2 as D (5 bases). The V end lost 1 base, the J end lost 6 bases, and 16 bases lay between the germline ends. The CDR3 loop spans 15 amino acids. The germline CDR1 and CDR2 sequences are MNHNS and SASEGT. CDR3 DNA: TGTGCCAGCAGTGAAGGGCTAGCAGAAGGCGGCGAGCAGTACTTC. It specifies CASSEGLAEGGEQYF.

This clonotype was picked up many times. The V call is TRBV2, the J call TRBJ2-7; D is uncertain. CDR3 size: 14 residues. CDR1 and CDR2 from the germline V gene are SNHLY and FYNNEI. V was cut by 8 bases and J by 0 bases, with 14 bases left in between. CDR3 bases: TGTGCCAGCTGCCTTCGGGCCCTCTCCTACGAGCAGTACTTC. It translates to CASCLRALSYEQYF.

This clonotype showed up many times. The rearrangement uses TRBV12-3 or TRBV12-4 and TRBJ2-3; D gene unclear. The CDR3 spans 11 residues. Trimming left V 7 bases short and J 5 bases short, with 7 bases between. This CDR3 is CASTDRDTQYF. Here the CDR3 DNA reads TGTGCCAGCACCGATAGAGATACGCAGTATTTT.

The V and J genes are TRBV5-1 and TRBJ1-1; TRBD1 matches 9 bases. The CDR3 length is 16 residues. CDR1 and CDR2 (germline): SGHRS, YFSETQ. The V and J ends lost 0 bases and 3 bases, in that order; junction bases with no gene match: 6. The CDR3 region has the DNA TGCGCCAGCAGCTTGGGGACAGGGGCGAGGGACACTGAAGCTTTCTTT. It encodes CASSLGTGARDTEAFF.

In its sample, this clonotype was seen many times. The chain recombines TRBV9 with TRBJ2-7, with D possibly called TRBD1 or TRBD2 (6 bases each). The CDR3 length is 16 residues. V lost 0 bases and J lost 7, with 20 bases in between. CDR1 is SGDLS and CDR2 is YYNGEE in the germline V gene. CDR3 nucleotide sequence: TGTGCCAGCAGCGTAGCGCCGGCTTATGGGGGGCAAGAGCAGTACTTC. It yields the protein CASSVAPAYGGQEQYF.

Many counts were recorded for this clonotype. The chain employs TRBV20-1 and TRBJ1-3; 7 nucleotides agree with TRBD1. The CDR3 is made up of 14 amino acids. Looked up from germline, CDR1 is DFQATT and CDR2 is SNEGSKA (reference sequence). After removal of 3 bases from V and 0 bases from J, the junction contained 2 bases not matched to a gene. CDR3 DNA sequence: TGCAGTGCTAGGGACAGGCTCTCTGGAAACACCATATATTTT. Translating it yields CSARDRLSGNTIYF.

At least ten counts were recorded for this clonotype. J is TRBJ2-7 and V is TRBV5-1, with D unresolved. CDR3 length: 14 amino acids. Trimming removed 1 base from V and 3 bases from J, with 11 bases in between. Germline-derived CDR1 and CDR2 are SGHRS and YFSETQ. The DNA of the CDR3 is TGCGCCAGCAGCTTGTATCAGATGAACTACGAGCAGTACTTC. Its protein product is CASSLYQMNYEQYF.

This clonotype was seen ten or more times. J is TRBJ1-1 and V is TRBV29-1, with D maybe TRBD1 (5 bases). This CDR3 has 13 residues. V lost 3 bases and J lost 5, with 13 bases in between. Germline V gene sequence: CDR1 SQVTM, CDR2 ANQGSEA. The CDR3 region is CSVEGLVRTEAFF. For the CDR3, the DNA is TGCAGCGTTGAGGGACTCGTGAGGACTGAAGCTTTCTTT.

This clonotype was observed at least ten times. The chain employs TRBV29-1 and TRBJ2-5; 12 nucleotides agree with TRBD1. Germline V gene data show CDR1 as SQVTM and CDR2 as ANQGSEA. CDR3 size: 20 residues. J was trimmed by 3 bases and V by 0 bases; bases with no gene match: 17. The CDR3 coding sequence is TGCAGCGTTGAAGATAGGGGACAGGGGGCTCGGTCCGCCCTGGAAGAGACCCAGTACTTC. Its protein is CSVEDRGQGARSALEETQYF.

In this sample, this clonotype turned up many times. This chain uses TRBV5-1 with TRBJ1-1, with a tentative D call TRBD1 (5 bases). There are 16 residues in the CDR3. Germline CDR1 SGHRS, CDR2 YFSETQ. The ends were cut back, 0 bases at V and 3 bases at J, with 15 bases in the middle. This CDR3 is CASSLGGRWGHTEAFF. The CDR3 coding sequence is TGCGCCAGCAGCTTGGGAGGGCGGTGGGGACACACTGAAGCTTTCTTT.

Many counts were recorded for this clonotype. The rearrangement links TRBV5-6 to TRBJ2-3; the D gene is possibly TRBD1 (5 bases). Germline CDR1 SGHDT, CDR2 YYEEEE. The CDR3 contains 15 residues. V dropped 2 bases and J dropped 1 base, with 11 bases sitting between them. Here the CDR3 reads CASSFRQMGTDTQYF. CDR3 in DNA: TGTGCCAGCAGCTTTCGACAGATGGGCACAGATACGCAGTATTTT.